This T cell receptor (beta chain) was sequenced in a study of cytomegalovirus exposure and HLA in healthy donors. Study-wide results and caveats: The study recorded over 150 TCR beta chains that were cytomegalovirus-associated. Specificity of three CMV-associated chains for CMV antigens was verified in vitro.

On this clone: Its antigen is not known.

Trimming took off 7 bases at V and 3 bases at J, with 12 bases between the two ends. This CDR3 has 13 amino acids. The germline V gene has CDR1 SNHLY and CDR2 FYNNEI. The donors were members of the roughly 130-subject validation cohort (separate from the roughly 700-subject first cohort). TCRdb's table, derived via immunoSEQ multiplex PCR, lists solely in-frame clones and lacks some. The sample gives 140,000 to 150,000 clones, roughly 86% of which show up once; under 5% is in the top ten. Source material: PBMCs. The clonotype was recovered from a young man in good health and CMV-seropositive. The chain has TRBV2 and TRBJ1-1; TRBD1 is a possible D gene (6 bases). The CDR3 coding sequence is TGTGCCAGCAAGGGGGGGGAGTACACTGAAGCTTTCTTT. Amino acid sequence: CASKGGEYTEAFF.